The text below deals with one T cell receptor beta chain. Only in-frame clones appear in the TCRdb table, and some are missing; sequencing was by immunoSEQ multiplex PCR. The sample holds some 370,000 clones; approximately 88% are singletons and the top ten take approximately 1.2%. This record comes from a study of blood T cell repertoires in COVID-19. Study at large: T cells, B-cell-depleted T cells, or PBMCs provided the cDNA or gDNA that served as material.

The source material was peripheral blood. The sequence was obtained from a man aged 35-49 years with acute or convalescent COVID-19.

The CDR3 bases are TGCACCAGCAGCCAAGATCCCAGCGGGGCCGGGGAGCTGTTTTTT. It codes for CTSSQDPSGAGELFF. The V and J genes are TRBV1 and TRBJ2-2; TRBD2, the D gene given by the table, was not confirmed from the DNA. TRBV1 is labeled a pseudogene. The CDR3 loop spans 15 amino acids.